This T cell receptor (beta chain) was recovered during a study of tumor-infiltrating lymphocytes in localized non-small cell lung cancer. As for this clone: Its antigen is not identified.

Overall study findings and caveats: Tumors had more T cell infiltration than uninvolved lung, per TCRbeta sequencing and CD3 counts. T-cell fraction did not differ between immunotypes IM1 and IM2.

Germline-derived CDR1 and CDR2 are SGHNT and YYREEE (reference sequence). The CDR3 is made up of 15 amino acids. V was clipped by 4 bases and J by 2 bases, with 16 bases between them. Assay: immunoSEQ multiplex PCR; the TCRdb copy retains only in-frame clones and omits some. The table includes some 12,000 clones, 80% to 90% detected once. The material sequenced was uninvolved lung tissue not adjacent to the tumor. V gene TRBV5-4 combines with J gene TRBJ2-7; no clear D gene. The receptor was isolated from a human donor with non-small cell lung cancer. CDR3: CASSQASGAAYEQYF. CDR3 DNA sequence: TGTGCCAGCAGCCAAGCTTCCGGCGCCGCCTACGAGCAGTACTTC.